The clone carrying this TCR beta chain turned up a few times. What it binds is not known. Germline V gene data show CDR1 as SQVTM and CDR2 as ANQGSEA. The CDR3 extends over 14 amino acids. The V and J ends lost 6 bases and 6 bases, in that order; junction bases with no gene match: 12. The data were taken from a study of T-cell reconstitution after alpha-beta-depleted transplantation in children. Study outcomes and limitations: Fresh T-cell production supplied most of the T-cell counts and diversity seen one year after transplant. Several hundred expanded graft clones reportedly were the source of alpha-beta T cells about two months after transplant. Some patients' high day-60 TCRbeta diversity was attributed to recipient cells surviving conditioning.

TCRbeta library construction was performed incorporating unique molecular identifiers. TCRdb reprocessed the PCR reads with MiXCR, giving one entry per CDR3 protein. The sample lists just over 950,000 distinct CDR3 sequences, 25% to 35% occurring once. This clonotype originated in a boy younger than two who had a stem cell transplant for SCID, so the T cells may come from the graft donor. The sample consisted of PBMCs, mostly from graft donor cells, taken 360 days after TCRalphabeta/CD19-depleted stem cell transplant. This chain joins TRBV29-1 and TRBJ1-1, with 8 bases that match TRBD1. The CDR3 coding sequence is TGCAGCGTCCTAGGACAGGGAATGATTTCTGAAGCTTTCTTT. It translates to CSVLGQGMISEAFF.